Sequencing of this T cell receptor (beta chain) was carried out in a study of read filtering for tumor transcriptome and immune sequencing. As for the study in general: RNA-seq yielded only roughly 75 to 1,300 TCR reads, IR-seq about 4 to 10.27 million.

CDR3 length equals 16 residues. Looked up from germline, CDR1 is MDHEN and CDR2 is SYDVKM. V was clipped by 8 bases and J by 0 bases, with 17 bases between them. This clonotype has at least ten counts. The antigen is not known. General observations from the study: Roughly 80% of IR-seq clonotypes had a single read, yet these held about 3.5% of reads.

Molecular barcoded adaptors covering alpha/delta and beta/gamma chains were used on 400 ng RNA. Each CDR3 protein is one row after TCRdb ran MiXCR on the reads. This sample has 40,000 to 50,000 distinct CDR3 sequences, with approximately 18% found just once. At the time of active disease, bone marrow was collected from every patient. Input material: a population of CD138-negative cells sorted from bone marrow. The TCR sequence derives from a donor aged 40 or older with multiple myeloma. The chain recombines TRBV28 with TRBJ2-1; a weak D match, TRBD1 (7 bases). CDR3 amino acids: CASEGQEGHSYNEQFF. The CDR3 DNA sequence: TGTGCCAGCGAAGGACAGGAGGGCCACTCCTACAATGAGCAGTTCTTC.